Listed here is a single T cell receptor (beta chain). Antigen specificity is unknown. The V gene end was trimmed by 3 bases and the J gene end by 6 bases; junction bases not matched to a gene: 6. CDR1 is SGDLS, CDR2 YYNGEE, per germline. The CDR3 consists of 16 residues. The data are from a study of cytomegalovirus exposure and HLA in healthy donors. Study observations and caveats: Versus the approximately 700-donor mean, an Asian-associated ancestry cluster reportedly showed fewer N-insertions in a later analysis. Some TCR beta chains (about 170 of them) were listed as cytomegalovirus-associated.

PCR used 60 Vbeta primers and 13 Jbeta primers. Data came from immunoSEQ multiplex PCR; TCRdb stores just in-frame clones and leaves some out. In the table there are 150,000 or so clones, roughly 73% of which are singletons. The sequence came from a woman aged 35 to 49 in good health and CMV-seropositive. The V gene is TRBV9, the J gene TRBJ2-1, with 13 bases that match TRBD2. The sample taken for sequencing was PBMCs. The CDR3 DNA follows: TGTGCCAGCAGCGCTCGGACTAGCGGGGGCACCAATGAGCAGTTCTTC. This encodes CASSARTSGGTNEQFF.